Following are 23 T cell receptor beta chains from one sample sequenced in a study of radiation and T cells in renal cell carcinoma. This sample's treatment: 15 Gy SBRT to primary tumor, nephrectomy 4 weeks later. Sequencing used immunoSEQ multiplex PCR; TCRdb keeps in-frame clones, though not all of them. Of just over 15,000 clones listed, about three fifths are singletons. The sequencing used tumor tissue, collected from a patient whose treatment included radiotherapy and nephrectomy. The source of these receptors is a woman in her sixties or seventies with renal cell carcinoma.

The V and J genes are TRBV7-9 and TRBJ1-2; a weak D match, TRBD1 (5 bases). This CDR3 contains 13 residues. Germline V CDR1 and CDR2: SEHNR, FQNEAQ (reference sequence). V was trimmed by 6 bases and J by 4 bases, leaving 12 bases between them. This chain's CDR3 is CASSRDRFYGYTF. In DNA, the CDR3 is TGTGCCAGCAGTCGCGACAGATTCTATGGCTACACCTTC.

V usage is TRBV10-3 and J usage is TRBJ2-5; TRBD2 might be the D (7 bases). The CDR3 is 17 residues long. CDR1 is ENHRY and CDR2 is SYGVKD in the germline V gene. V lost 2 bases and J lost 4, with 20 bases in between. The CDR3 region has the DNA TGTGCCATCAGTGAGCCCAGCGTAGGGGGGGAGGGAGAGACCCAGTACTTC. Amino acid sequence: CAISEPSVGGEGETQYF.

The rearrangement joins TRBV9 to TRBJ1-4; 7 bases align to TRBD1. Germline V gene lookup returns CDR1 SGDLS and CDR2 YYNGEE. After removal of 0 bases from V and 5 bases from J, the junction contained 4 bases not matched to a gene. The CDR3 loop spans 15 amino acids. The CDR3 reads CASSVEGQLNEKLFF. The CDR3 region has the DNA TGTGCCAGCAGCGTAGAGGGACAGCTGAATGAAAAACTGTTTTTT.

The CDR3 loop reads CASSPRTGPGEQYF. As DNA, the CDR3 is TGTGCCAGCAGCCCCCGGACAGGGCCCGGAGAGCAGTACTTC. The chain couples TRBV7-6 to TRBJ2-7, with 8 bases fitting TRBD1. Germline lookup yields CDR1 SGHVS and CDR2 FNYEAQ. The CDR3 extends over 14 amino acids. After removal of 5 bases from V and 7 bases from J, the junction contained 10 bases not matched to a gene.

The chain links TRBV15 to TRBJ1-5, with D uncertain. Germline V gene data show CDR1 as LNHNV and CDR2 as YYDKDF (reference sequence). The CDR3 sequence is 14 residues long. Trimming took off 0 bases at V and 1 base at J, with 4 bases between the two ends. Here the CDR3 DNA reads TGTGCCACCAGCAGAGACGTGAGCAATCAGCCCCAGCATTTT. Protein sequence: CATSRDVSNQPQHF. The complete variable domain, with remaining parts taken from reference TRBV15 and TRBJ1-5, reads DAMVIQNPRYQVTQFGKPVTLSCSQTLNHNVMYWYQQKSSQAPKLLFHYYDKDFNNEADTPDNFQSRRPNTSFCFLDIRSPGLGDTAMYLCATSRDVSNQPQHFGDGTRLSIL.

This clone was picked up a small number of times. The J gene is TRBJ2-2, the V gene TRBV19, with D perhaps TRBD2 (6 bases). V lost 1 base, J lost 6 bases, and 12 bases lay in between. The CDR3 runs to 15 residues. Germline CDR1 is LNHDA and CDR2 is SQIVND (reference sequence). The CDR3 DNA follows: TGTGCCAGTAGTATAGTGGGCGGGACGCCCGGGGAGCTGTTTTTT. It is translated as CASSIVGGTPGELFF.

The chain couples TRBV5-4 to TRBJ1-1; D is unclear. Looked up from germline, CDR1 is SGHNT and CDR2 is YYREEE (reference sequence). The CDR3 contains 13 residues. Trimming left V 0 bases short and J 3 bases short, with 6 bases between. The CDR3 is CASSLGWDTEAFF. The CDR3 DNA is TGTGCCAGCAGCTTGGGGTGGGACACTGAAGCTTTCTTT.

This clone was counted only a few times. The V call is TRBV5-4, the J call TRBJ2-4; tentatively, D is TRBD2 (7 bases). The CDR3 consists of 14 residues. The germline gives CDR1 SGHNT, CDR2 YYREEE (reference sequence). V was pared by 1 base and J by 8 bases, with 13 bases between. DNA of the CDR3: TGTGCCAGCAGCTTGCGGGGGGCTACGGACATTCAGTACTTC. It yields the protein CASSLRGATDIQYF. Full variable domain (remainder filled in from reference TRBV5-4 and TRBJ2-4): ETGVTQSPTHLIKTRGQQVTLRCSSQSGHNTVSWYQQALGQGPQFIFQYYREEENGRGNFPPRFSGLQFPNYSSELNVNALELDDSALYLCASSLRGATDIQYFGAGTRLSVL.

The CDR3 region has the DNA TGTGCCAGCAGCTTAGTGGGCGGGGTCTACAATGAGCAGTTCTTC. Translation gives CASSLVGGVYNEQFF. This chain links TRBV7-9 with TRBJ2-1; a weak D match, TRBD2 (6 bases). Germline V lookup: CDR1 SEHNR, CDR2 FQNEAQ (reference sequence). V was cut by 1 base and J by 3 bases, with 10 bases left in between. The CDR3 consists of 15 residues.

Here the CDR3 reads CASSYRPWYEQYF. The CDR3 DNA reads as TGTGCCAGCAGTTACCGACCTTGGTACGAGCAGTACTTC. The V call is TRBV6-5, the J call TRBJ2-7, with D uncertain. CDR3 size: 13 residues. V dropped 2 bases and J dropped 4 bases, with 9 bases sitting between them. Germline V gives CDR1 MNHEY, CDR2 SVGAGI.

The rearrangement links TRBV10-3 to TRBJ2-3, with D perhaps TRBD2 (5 bases). Germline CDR1 ENHRY, CDR2 SYGVKD. Trimming left V 10 bases short and J 0 bases short, with 17 bases between. There are 15 residues in the CDR3. The CDR3 nucleotides read TGTGCCACTGGGAGAACAGACACTAGCACAGATACGCAGTATTTT. It codes for CATGRTDTSTDTQYF.

This clone has only a few counts. The sample contains more than one DNA sequence encoding this CDR3. The chain recombines TRBV9 with TRBJ2-7, with TRBD1 as a possible D gene (6 bases). V lost 4 bases and J lost 3, with 14 bases in between. Germline assignment: CDR1 SGDLS and CDR2 YYNGEE. The CDR3 consists of 14 residues. CDR3 protein: CASSPPGHHYEQYF. The DNA for the CDR3 is TGTGCCAGCAGCCCCCCGGGACACCACTACGAGCAGTACTTC.

J is TRBJ1-1 and V is TRBV5-1, with 8 bases that match TRBD1. This CDR3 has 12 amino acids. Germline values: CDR1 SGHRS, CDR2 YFSETQ. The V and J ends lost 1 base and 10 bases, in that order; junction bases with no gene match: 3. CDR3 residues: CASSLTGGIAFF. The CDR3 DNA sequence: TGCGCCAGCAGCTTGACAGGGGGAATAGCTTTCTTT.

The chain uses TRBV2 and TRBJ1-2, with a weak D call TRBD1 (6 bases). Germline loops: CDR1 SNHLY, CDR2 FYNNEI. Between the trimmed V and J ends, which lost 7 bases and 5 bases, there was a span of 14 bases. The CDR3 is 13 residues long. The CDR3: CASIPGTHYGYTF. As DNA, the CDR3 is TGTGCCAGCATTCCCGGGACACATTATGGCTACACCTTC.

V and J are TRBV14 and TRBJ2-3, with 10 bases identical to TRBD2. V shed 1 base, J shed 7 bases, and the junction held 2 bases outside the gene matches. The CDR3 covers 14 residues. Germline V CDR1 and CDR2: SGHDN, FVKESK. The CDR3 spells CASSQGTSGYTQYF. CDR3 in DNA: TGTGCCAGCAGCCAAGGGACTAGCGGTTATACGCAGTATTTT.

Only a few counts were recorded for this clone. This rearrangement joins TRBV2 to TRBJ2-1; 11 bases match TRBD2. Trimming cost V 4 bases and J 2 bases; bases outside gene matches: 4. The germline CDR1 and CDR2 sequences are SNHLY and FYNNEI. The CDR3 sequence is 16 residues long. The CDR3 is CASSVGTSGPYNEQFF. Here the CDR3 DNA reads TGTGCCAGCAGTGTTGGGACTAGCGGTCCCTACAATGAGCAGTTCTTC.

This chain links TRBV5-1 with TRBJ1-1; 8 bases align to TRBD1. The length of the CDR3 is 15 residues. The V gene's germline CDR1 is SGHRS and CDR2 YFSETQ. Germline trimming cut 3 bases from V and 0 bases from J; bases unmatched to any gene: 4. The CDR3 DNA sequence: TGCGCCAGCAGCTCCCAGACAGGGGTGAACACTGAAGCTTTCTTT. Its translation is CASSSQTGVNTEAFF.

The genes are TRBV28 and TRBJ1-5; D is perhaps TRBD1 (6 bases). Germline values: CDR1 MDHEN, CDR2 SYDVKM. V shed 5 bases and J shed 5 bases, with 19 bases lying between them. The CDR3 extends over 16 amino acids. CDR3 DNA: TGTGCCAGCAGTACCTGGGCCGGGGGCGCCGATCAGCCCCAGCATTTT. Translation gives CASSTWAGGADQPQHF.

This clone was observed a few times. V gene TRBV7-6 combines with J gene TRBJ2-7; 9 nucleotides agree with TRBD1. V lost 5 bases and J lost 5; bases outside the gene matches: 7. Germline CDR1 SGHVS, CDR2 FNYEAQ. CDR3 length: 14 amino acids. The CDR3 protein is CASSLGTGIDEQYF. The CDR3 DNA reads TGTGCCAGCAGCCTAGGGACAGGGATCGACGAGCAGTACTTC.

The chain links TRBV7-2 to TRBJ2-1; D possibly corresponds to TRBD2 (5 bases). Between the trimmed V and J ends, which lost 1 base and 0 bases, there was a span of 7 bases. The germline V gene encodes CDR1 SGHTA and CDR2 FQGNSA. This CDR3 has 15 amino acids. CDR3 sequence reads: CASSLGTASYNEQFF. The CDR3 DNA reads as TGTGCCAGCAGCTTAGGGACTGCCTCCTACAATGAGCAGTTCTTC.

The chain combines TRBV18 with TRBJ1-1; D gene unclear. The CDR3 totals 14 residues. The V gene lost 2 bases and the J gene lost 1 base, with 8 bases spanning the gap. Germline V gene lookup returns CDR1 KGHSH and CDR2 LQKENI. The CDR3 DNA sequence: TGTGCCAGCTCACCAGTTATCAAGAACACTGAAGCTTTCTTT. This sequence encodes CASSPVIKNTEAFF.

V is TRBV11-2 and J is TRBJ2-2; no clear D gene. The V gene lost 0 bases and the J gene lost 4 bases, with 6 bases spanning the gap. The CDR3 consists of 14 residues. Looked up from germline, CDR1 is SGHAT and CDR2 is FQNNGV. Written as DNA, the CDR3 is TGTGCCAGCAGCTTAGAGTGGTTCACCGGGGAGCTGTTTTTT. Residues: CASSLEWFTGELFF.

This clone has a handful of counts. The chain links TRBV19 to TRBJ1-6, with 10 bases identical to TRBD1. V dropped 5 bases and J dropped 8; count of bases not matched to a gene: 6. The CDR3 totals 15 residues. CDR1 is LNHDA and CDR2 is SQIVND in the germline V gene (reference sequence). CDR3 loop: CASSQTGGSDSPLHF. The CDR3 DNA sequence: TGTGCCAGTAGTCAGACAGGGGGCTCTGATTCACCCCTCCACTTT.